Given below is one TCR beta chain in context. The sample has other DNA sequences that encode this CDR3 too. The record originates from a study of blood T cell repertoires in COVID-19. Study overall: Specimens from acute and convalescent COVID-19 originated in the United States, Italy and Spain.

In the authors' workflow: For nucleated cells, counts were estimated from reference gene primer amplification. TCRdb's copy holds only in-frame clones and misses some; the assay was immunoSEQ multiplex PCR. D and trimming come from the DNA, and the V and J calls and clone size come from that table. In the table there are about 71,000 clones, roughly 89% of which are singletons. This sequence was found in a man aged 25 to 45 with acute or convalescent COVID-19. The sequenced sample was peripheral blood.

This CDR3 is CASSEARLNSPLHF. The CDR3 DNA is TGTGCCAGCAGTGAGGCCAGACTAAATTCACCCCTCCACTTT. V is TRBV2 and J is TRBJ1-6; D remains unclear. The CDR3 consists of 14 residues. Per germline, CDR1 SNHLY and CDR2 FYNNEI. V lost 3 bases, J lost 7 bases, and 10 bases lay in between. Complete variable domain (other parts from reference TRBV2 and TRBJ1-6): EPEVTQTPSHQVTQMGQEVILRCVPISNHLYFYWYRQILGQKVEFLVSFYNNEISEKSEIFDDQFSVERPDGSNFTLKIRSTKLEDSAMYFCASSEARLNSPLHFGNGTRLTVT.